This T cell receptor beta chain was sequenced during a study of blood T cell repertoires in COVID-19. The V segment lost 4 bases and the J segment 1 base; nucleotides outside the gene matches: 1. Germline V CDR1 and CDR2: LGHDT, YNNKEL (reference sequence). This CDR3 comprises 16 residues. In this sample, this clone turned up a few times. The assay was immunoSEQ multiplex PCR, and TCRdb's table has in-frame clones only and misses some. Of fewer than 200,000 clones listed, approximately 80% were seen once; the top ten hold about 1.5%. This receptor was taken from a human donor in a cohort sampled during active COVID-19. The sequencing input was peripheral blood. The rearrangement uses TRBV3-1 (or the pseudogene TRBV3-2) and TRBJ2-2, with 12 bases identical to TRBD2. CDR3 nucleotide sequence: TGTGCCAGCAGCCTGACTAGCGGGGGGAACACCGGGGAGCTGTTTTTT. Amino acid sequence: CASSLTSGGNTGELFF.